Below, 27 T cell receptor beta chains from the same sample are listed, as sequenced in a study of T cells in Graves' hyperthyroidism and ophthalmopathy. Using RNA transcripts as the source, TCR beta CDR3 regions were amplified. The TCR CDR3 was amplified in a first-round RT-PCR using the HTBI primer set. TCRdb re-called the multiplex PCR reads through MiXCR, storing one row per CDR3 protein. The data hold over 250,000 distinct CDR3 sequences, with over 20% observed a single time. Sample: blood. These receptors came from a man aged 25 to 40 with Graves' ophthalmopathy.

This clonotype was counted between two and nine times. The gene calls are TRBV28 and TRBJ1-3; D unclear. V was cut by 3 bases and J by 3 bases, with 6 bases left in between. This CDR3 spans 13 amino acids. CDR1 is MDHEN, CDR2 SYDVKM, per germline. The CDR3 region is CASSFGYGNTIYF. DNA of the CDR3: TGTGCCAGCAGTTTTGGGTATGGAAACACCATATATTTT.

The chain has TRBV7-9 and TRBJ2-1; TRBD1 is a possible D gene (5 bases). Trimming took off 0 bases at V and 8 bases at J, with 14 bases between the two ends. Looked up from germline, CDR1 is SEHNR and CDR2 is FQNEAQ (reference sequence). The length of the CDR3 is 15 residues. The CDR3 protein is CASSLARERGDEQFF. The CDR3 DNA reads TGTGCCAGCAGCTTAGCAAGGGAAAGGGGCGATGAGCAGTTCTTC.

This clonotype was picked up a small number of times. The CDR3, as DNA: TGCAGTGCTAGGGACTCCTCAGGACAGGGCCTCAATCAGCCCCAGCATTTT. Amino acids: CSARDSSGQGLNQPQHF. The genes are TRBV20-1 and TRBJ1-5, with 8 bases lining up with TRBD1. The CDR3 loop spans 17 amino acids. The V and J ends lost 3 bases and 3 bases, in that order; junction bases with no gene match: 13. Germline values: CDR1 DFQATT, CDR2 SNEGSKA (reference sequence).

The chain joins TRBV3-1 to TRBJ2-7; unclear D gene. The V gene's germline CDR1 is LGHDT and CDR2 YNNKEL (reference sequence). The germline V and J ends were trimmed by 3 bases and 7 bases, with 7 bases remaining between them. CDR3 length: 11 residues. The CDR3 protein is CASSQSREQYF. CDR3 nucleotide sequence: TGTGCCAGCAGCCAGTCGAGGGAGCAGTACTTC.

This clonotype was seen ten or more times. The chain uses TRBV9 and TRBJ2-7; TRBD2 might be the D (5 bases). The V and J ends lost 0 bases and 2 bases respectively, with 12 bases between them. CDR3 length: 15 residues. The germline gives CDR1 SGDLS, CDR2 YYNGEE. CDR3 in DNA: TGTGCCAGCAGCGTAGGGCCAGCGGTAACCTACGAGCAGTACTTC. Residues: CASSVGPAVTYEQYF. Variable domain in full (rest from reference TRBV9 and TRBJ2-7): DSGVTQTPKHLITATGQRVTLRCSPRSGDLSVYWYQQSLDQGLQFLIQYYNGEERAKGNILERFSAQQFPDLHSELNLSSLELGDSALYFCASSVGPAVTYEQYFGPGTRLTVT.

This rearrangement joins TRBV9 to TRBJ2-2, with 10 nucleotides matching TRBD2. The ends lost 0 bases at V and 3 bases at J; junction bases unmatched: 11. The CDR3 sequence is 19 residues long. Germline CDR1 and CDR2: SGDLS and YYNGEE. The CDR3 reads CASSVARGRAGGYTGELFF. CDR3 DNA: TGTGCCAGCAGCGTAGCTCGCGGGCGAGCGGGAGGGTACACCGGGGAGCTGTTTTTT. The full variable domain, completed using reference TRBV9 and TRBJ2-2, is DSGVTQTPKHLITATGQRVTLRCSPRSGDLSVYWYQQSLDQGLQFLIQYYNGEERAKGNILERFSAQQFPDLHSELNLSSLELGDSALYFCASSVARGRAGGYTGELFFGEGSRLTVL.

The sample holds a few counts of this clonotype. This chain joins TRBV6-2 or TRBV6-3 and TRBJ1-4, with TRBD1 matching over 8 bases. Trimming at V came to 5 bases and at J to 6 bases, leaving 5 bases not matched to a gene. This CDR3 region has 14 residues. From germline, CDR1 is MNHEY and CDR2 SVGEGT. CDR3 sequence: CASSKGQDDEKLFF. The CDR3 DNA is TGTGCCAGCAGTAAGGGACAGGATGATGAAAAACTGTTTTTT.

This clonotype was picked up a small number of times. This chain connects TRBV5-8 to TRBJ2-4, with D unresolved. Germline V CDR1 and CDR2: SGHTS, YDEGEE. This CDR3 contains 15 residues. V was shortened by 0 bases and J by 9 bases, with 16 bases between the two germline ends. The CDR3 DNA is TGTGCCAGCAGCTTGGGGGCAACCTCGTACAGCATTCAGTACTTC. Its protein is CASSLGATSYSIQYF.

This clonotype was observed a handful of times. This sequence joins TRBV12-3 or TRBV12-4 and TRBJ1-5; D gene ambiguous. V lost 6 bases and J lost 1, with 10 bases in between. The CDR3 runs 14 residues. This CDR3 reads CASSTAASNQPQHF. In nucleotides, the CDR3 is TGTGCCAGCAGCACAGCCGCAAGCAATCAGCCCCAGCATTTT.

V and J are TRBV6-1 and TRBJ2-5; D is perhaps TRBD2 (6 bases). Trimming took off 5 bases at V and 4 bases at J, with 17 bases between the two ends. CDR1 MNHNS and CDR2 SASEGT come from the germline V gene. The CDR3 is 15 amino acids. This chain's CDR3 is CASSLGLLGGETQYF. The CDR3 coding sequence is TGTGCCAGCAGTCTAGGACTCTTGGGGGGAGAGACCCAGTACTTC.

This clonotype was picked up many times. This chain uses TRBV11-3 with TRBJ2-1, with TRBD2 matching over 10 bases. CDR3 length equals 15 residues. Unmatched junction bases numbered 3, after V lost 1 base and J lost 6 bases. The V gene's germline CDR1 is SGHNT and CDR2 YENEEA. CDR3 bases: TGTGCCAGCAGCTTAGGAACTAGCGGGGTCAATGAGCAGTTCTTC. Its protein is CASSLGTSGVNEQFF.

The chain recombines TRBV7-2 with TRBJ2-7; TRBD2 matches 10 bases. Germline-derived CDR1 and CDR2 are SGHTA and FQGNSA. The V gene end was trimmed by 1 base and the J gene end by 7 bases; junction bases not matched to a gene: 10. There are 16 residues in the CDR3. DNA for the CDR3: TGTGCCAGCAGCTTAGAGGGGGCTAGCGGGAGCCGAGAGCAGTACTTC. This gives the protein CASSLEGASGSREQYF.

The CDR3 protein is CAWRRTGRYEQYF. In DNA form, the CDR3 reads TGTGCCTGGAGGAGGACAGGGCGGTACGAGCAGTACTTC. The chain carries TRBV30 and TRBJ2-7, with 8 bases fitting TRBD1. Germline V gene lookup returns CDR1 GTSNPN and CDR2 SVGIG (reference sequence). The CDR3 is made up of 13 amino acids. V shed 3 bases, J shed 4 bases, and the junction held 5 bases outside the gene matches.

This clonotype was recorded a few times. CDR3 protein: CAWGNTDWDQSPLHF. Written as DNA, the CDR3 is TGTGCCTGGGGTAATACGGACTGGGACCAATCACCCCTCCACTTT. The rearrangement joins TRBV30 to TRBJ1-6; possible D gene TRBD1, 5 bases. With 5 bases removed from V and 10 bases from J, the gap between germline ends came to 21 bases. The CDR3 runs to 15 residues. The germline gives CDR1 GTSNPN, CDR2 SVGIG (reference sequence).

This clonotype has a count of ten or more. The rearrangement links TRBV10-2 to TRBJ1-1; 8 nucleotides match TRBD1. The CDR3 is made up of 16 amino acids. The J segment lost 2 bases and the V segment lost 7 bases, leaving 12 bases of the junction unmatched. CDR1 is WSHSY and CDR2 is SAAADI in the germline V gene. CDR3 in amino acids: CASKLTGGGVNTEAFF. CDR3 DNA sequence: TGCGCCAGCAAACTCACAGGGGGGGGAGTCAACACTGAAGCTTTCTTT.

This clonotype was recorded a few times. The rearrangement links TRBV5-1 to TRBJ2-1; tentatively, D is TRBD2 (5 bases). The CDR3 sequence is 14 residues long. V was trimmed by 0 bases and J by 5 bases, leaving 9 bases between them. CDR1 SGHRS and CDR2 YFSETQ come from the germline V gene. CDR3 region: CASSLGEFNNEQFF. The CDR3 bases are TGCGCCAGCAGCTTGGGGGAGTTCAACAATGAGCAGTTCTTC.

This chain joins TRBV28 and TRBJ2-2; 9 bases agree with TRBD1. Looked up from germline, CDR1 is MDHEN and CDR2 is SYDVKM. The CDR3 has 14 residues. J gave up 3 bases and V 9 bases, and 5 bases lay outside the gene matches. CDR3 nucleotides: TGTGCCAGTAACAGGGGGCAGTACACCGGGGAGCTGTTTTTT. Translating gives CASNRGQYTGELFF.

V gene TRBV10-2 combines with J gene TRBJ1-1; no clear D. The ends were cut back, 0 bases at V and 10 bases at J, with 9 bases in the middle. This CDR3 comprises 12 residues. Germline V lookup: CDR1 WSHSY, CDR2 SAAADI. The chain's CDR3 is CASSESRGGAFF. CDR3 bases: TGCGCCAGCAGTGAGTCGAGAGGTGGAGCTTTCTTT.

The J gene is TRBJ2-7, the V gene TRBV2, with TRBD1 identical over 12 bases. The CDR3 is 14 residues long. Looked up from germline, CDR1 is SNHLY and CDR2 is FYNNEI. Trimming removed 5 bases from V and 6 bases from J; junction bases left unmatched: 5. This CDR3 is CASSTGTGGSEQYF. Here the CDR3 DNA reads TGTGCCAGCAGTACCGGGACAGGGGGCTCCGAGCAGTACTTC.

About this clonotype itself: Mismatch with germline at one junction end may stem from a read error. The chain recombines TRBV7-7 with TRBJ2-1, with TRBD1 identical over 9 bases. This CDR3 region has 14 residues. In germline, CDR1 is SSHAT, CDR2 FNYEAQ (reference sequence). The CDR3 region is CASSSGQGGDEQFF. In nucleotides, the CDR3 is TGTGCTAGCAGCTCGGGACAGGGAGGGGATGAGCAGTTCTTC.

This clonotype was counted a few times. The gene calls are TRBV30 and TRBJ1-3; no firm D call. The CDR3 extends over 14 amino acids. Germline assignment: CDR1 GTSNPN and CDR2 SVGIG (reference sequence). Trimming took 3 bases from V and 8 from J, leaving 17 bases between them. In DNA, the CDR3 is TGTGCCTGGAGCCGGGGAGGGAAAGGGTACACCATATATTTT. Translating it yields CAWSRGGKGYTIYF.

The rearrangement uses TRBV15 and TRBJ2-5, with 9 nucleotides matching TRBD1. CDR3 length: 14 residues. The germline V gene has CDR1 LNHNV and CDR2 YYDKDF (reference sequence). V lost 1 base and J lost 7; bases outside the gene matches: 4. Here the CDR3 reads CATSRGDREGTQYF. The CDR3 DNA follows: TGTGCCACCAGCAGAGGGGACAGGGAAGGGACCCAGTACTTC.

The chain links TRBV2 to TRBJ2-5; D gene ambiguous. The V end was cut by 3 bases, the J end by 7 bases, with 9 bases between. This CDR3 has 12 amino acids. From germline, CDR1 is SNHLY and CDR2 FYNNEI. CDR3 loop: CASSEQESTQYF. DNA for the CDR3: TGTGCCAGCAGTGAGCAGGAGTCGACCCAGTACTTC.

A few counts support this clonotype. The chain recombines TRBV28 with TRBJ2-3; D might be TRBD1 (6 bases). Germline loops: CDR1 MDHEN, CDR2 SYDVKM. V was pared by 4 bases and J by 3 bases, with 11 bases between. The CDR3 has 14 residues. DNA of the CDR3: TGTGCCAGCAGTTCCCCAGGGGCAACAGATACGCAGTATTTT. It translates to CASSSPGATDTQYF.

Only a few counts were recorded for this clonotype. This rearrangement joins TRBV29-1 to TRBJ2-3; D may correspond to TRBD1 or TRBD2 (7 bases each). The CDR3 covers 16 residues. V lost 0 bases to trimming and J lost 5 bases, with 18 bases between them. CDR1 and CDR2 from the germline V gene are SQVTM and ANQGSEA. CDR3 in DNA: TGCAGCGTTGAAGATCCCGGGAGGTGGACAGGAGATACGCAGTATTTT. It yields the protein CSVEDPGRWTGDTQYF.

This clonotype was counted many times. A junction boundary mismatches the germline segment, possibly from a read error. The chain joins TRBV7-7 to TRBJ2-1; 13 bases map to TRBD2. CDR1 and CDR2 from the germline V gene are SSHAT and FNYEAQ (reference sequence). This CDR3 has 16 residues. The CDR3, as DNA: TGTGCTAGCAGCCCAGAACTAGCGGGAGGGCCTAATGAGCAGTTCTTC. Translating it yields CASSPELAGGPNEQFF.

The gene calls are TRBV29-1 and TRBJ1-2; TRBD1 is a possible D gene (5 bases). The CDR3 is made up of 17 amino acids. The ends were cut back, 2 bases at V and 0 bases at J, with 19 bases in the middle. The germline V gene has CDR1 SQVTM and CDR2 ANQGSEA. CDR3 DNA sequence: TGCAGCGTTGAATACGGTGCAGGGTCCCCCGCTAACTATGGCTACACCTTC. Protein product: CSVEYGAGSPANYGYTF.